The 8 T cell receptor beta chains below come from one sample, sequenced in a study of blood T cell repertoires in COVID-19. Profiled with immunoSEQ multiplex PCR; TCRdb holds only in-frame clones, not every one. This table holds about 180,000 clones, almost 80% found once. Material: PBMCs or T cells enriched from blood (not recorded which). The receptors were gathered from a woman aged 50 to 65 who had recovered from COVID-19.

The chain is built from TRBV9 and TRBJ1-4, with no clear D. Germline V gives CDR1 SGDLS, CDR2 YYNGEE. There are 14 residues in the CDR3. Trimming took 0 bases from V and 2 from J, leaving 5 bases between them. In DNA form, the CDR3 reads TGTGCCAGCAGCGTAGCGGTCACTAATGAAAAACTGTTTTTT. Protein: CASSVAVTNEKLFF.

V is TRBV15 and J is TRBJ2-7, with TRBD1 matching 8 bases. V was clipped by 6 bases and J by 2 bases; unmatched bases: 6. This CDR3 has 14 residues. Germline CDR1 and CDR2: LNHNV and YYDKDF (reference sequence). The CDR3 is CATRFDRGPYEQYF. CDR3 bases: TGTGCCACCAGATTCGACAGGGGTCCCTACGAGCAGTACTTC.

The chain uses TRBV3-1 (or the pseudogene TRBV3-2) and TRBJ2-7; D remains unclear. The CDR3 has 12 amino acids. The germline V gene encodes CDR1 LGHDT and CDR2 YNNKEL (reference sequence). V shed 4 bases and J shed 2 bases, with 6 bases lying between them. CDR3 sequence (DNA): TGTGCCAGCAGCCGAGGAGCCTACGAGCAGTACTTC. Translated: CASSRGAYEQYF.

This clone was observed a single time. The chain joins TRBV4-2 to TRBJ2-3; D ambiguous. The V and J ends lost 0 bases and 1 base respectively, with 8 bases between them. Per germline, CDR1 LGHNA and CDR2 YNFKEQ. CDR3 length equals 15 residues. The CDR3 nucleotides read TGTGCCAGCAGCCAAGATTCCCCAGGCACAGATACGCAGTATTTT. Translated, it gives CASSQDSPGTDTQYF.

The chain uses TRBV2 and TRBJ1-4; D may be TRBD1 (6 bases). Germline-derived CDR1 and CDR2 are SNHLY and FYNNEI. V was pared by 6 bases and J by 11 bases, with 16 bases between. This CDR3 region has 13 residues. The CDR3 sequence is CASRTQGWQKLFF. DNA for the CDR3: TGTGCCAGCAGAACACAGGGATGGCAGAAACTGTTTTTT.

This chain links TRBV5-1 with TRBJ1-3, with TRBD1 matching over 8 bases. Germline V gene lookup returns CDR1 SGHRS and CDR2 YFSETQ. The CDR3 is 14 residues long. V was pared by 6 bases and J by 3 bases, with 5 bases of the junction left unmatched. For the CDR3, the DNA is TGCGCCAGCAACCAGGGGGCTGGTGGAAACACCATATATTTT. It yields the protein CASNQGAGGNTIYF.

V usage is TRBV28 and J usage is TRBJ1-6, with 7 bases fitting TRBD1. The CDR3 consists of 15 residues. Germline CDR1 reads MDHEN; CDR2 reads SYDVKM. Losses at the gene ends were 5 bases for V and 4 bases for J; bases not matched to a gene: 5. This CDR3 reads CASSPPGGYNSPLHF. The CDR3 bases are TGTGCCAGCAGTCCCCCAGGGGGGTATAATTCACCCCTCCACTTT.

The chain carries TRBV19 and TRBJ2-3, with D possibly matching TRBD2 (5 bases). This CDR3 has 15 residues. The germline CDR1 and CDR2 sequences are LNHDA and SQIVND (reference sequence). V was cut by 3 bases and J by 1 base, with 11 bases left in between. The CDR3 sequence: CASSIQGSRTDTQYF. The CDR3 DNA is TGTGCCAGTAGTATCCAAGGGAGTCGCACAGATACGCAGTATTTT. Full variable domain (rest looked up from reference TRBV19 and TRBJ2-3): DGGITQSPKYLFRKEGQNVTLSCEQNLNHDAMYWYRQDPGQGLRLIYYSQIVNDFQKGDIAEGYSVSREKKESFPLTVTSAQKNPTAFYLCASSIQGSRTDTQYFGPGTRLTVL.